The 15 T cell receptor beta chains below all came from one sample that was sequenced in a study of cytomegalovirus exposure and HLA in healthy donors. PCR was performed using 60 Vbeta and 13 Jbeta primers. Data came from immunoSEQ multiplex PCR; TCRdb stores just in-frame clones and leaves some out. Its table lists 70,000 or so clones. What was sequenced was PBMCs. The receptor set was obtained from a boy younger than 18 in good health and CMV-seronegative.

J is TRBJ2-7 and V is TRBV5-1; 10 bases are a match to TRBD2. V trimming: 0 bases; J trimming: 3 bases; junction bases outside the gene matches: 6. The CDR3 is made up of 16 amino acids. Germline values: CDR1 SGHRS, CDR2 YFSETQ. This chain's CDR3 is CASSLGFLAGDYEQYF. CDR3 coding DNA: TGCGCCAGCAGCTTGGGTTTCCTAGCGGGAGACTACGAGCAGTACTTC.

V gene TRBV5-1 combines with J gene TRBJ2-7; 12 bases are a match to TRBD2. J gave up 8 bases and V 0 bases, and 3 bases lay outside the gene matches. Looked up from germline, CDR1 is SGHRS and CDR2 is YFSETQ. The CDR3 is 14 residues long. The chain's CDR3 is CASSLELAGGQQYF. In DNA, the CDR3 is TGCGCCAGCAGCTTGGAACTAGCGGGAGGCCAGCAGTACTTC.

V gene TRBV6-1 combines with J gene TRBJ1-1, with 8 nucleotides matching TRBD1. V lost 5 bases and J lost 5; bases outside the gene matches: 10. The CDR3 is 15 amino acids. Germline assignment: CDR1 MNHNS and CDR2 SASEGT. CDR3 residues: CASSSRTGSDTEAFF. The CDR3, as DNA: TGTGCCAGCAGTTCCCGGACAGGGTCTGATACTGAAGCTTTCTTT.

This chain uses TRBV4-1 with TRBJ2-7, with a weak D call TRBD1 (5 bases). Germline loops: CDR1 MGHRA, CDR2 YSYEKL. The CDR3 length is 16 residues. V was cut by 0 bases and J by 3 bases, with 15 bases left in between. CDR3 sequence: CASSQDDRDRNYEQYF. CDR3 coding DNA: TGCGCCAGCAGCCAAGATGATCGAGACAGAAACTACGAGCAGTACTTC.

J is TRBJ1-1 and V is TRBV7-6; D possibly corresponds to TRBD1 (6 bases). Looked up from germline, CDR1 is SGHVS and CDR2 is FNYEAQ. V was pared by 1 base and J by 8 bases, with 11 bases between. The CDR3 is 13 residues long. CDR3 DNA: TGTGCCAGCAGCTTAGACTTAGGGGGAGAAGCTTTCTTT. As protein: CASSLDLGGEAFF.

V usage is TRBV4-2 and J usage is TRBJ2-7; TRBD2 is a possible D gene (6 bases). This CDR3 spans 14 amino acids. CDR1 is LGHNA, CDR2 YNFKEQ, per germline. Trimming removed 0 bases from V and 6 bases from J, with 12 bases in between. This CDR3 reads CASSQEVRGSEQYF. The DNA of the CDR3 is TGTGCCAGCAGCCAAGAAGTCCGGGGGTCCGAGCAGTACTTC.

The rearrangement links TRBV5-1 to TRBJ2-7; maybe TRBD1 (5 bases). Per the germline V gene, CDR1 is SGHRS and CDR2 is YFSETQ. V was shortened by 4 bases and J by 2 bases, with 28 bases between the two germline ends. The CDR3 sequence is 19 residues long. The CDR3 nucleotides are TGCGCCAGCAGCCCTGGACACGACATTCCTTCTCGTATTACCTACGAGCAGTACTTC. It specifies CASSPGHDIPSRITYEQYF.

The V call is TRBV9, the J call TRBJ1-5, with D hard to call. The ends were cut back, 3 bases at V and 0 bases at J, with 13 bases in the middle. Germline V gives CDR1 SGDLS, CDR2 YYNGEE. The CDR3 contains 16 residues. The CDR3 nucleotides read TGTGCCAGCAGCGCTAGAGTGGCATCTAGCAATCAGCCCCAGCATTTT. The encoded protein is CASSARVASSNQPQHF.

This chain connects TRBV11-1 to TRBJ2-5; 10 bases are shared with TRBD1. J gave up 5 bases and V 5 bases, and 8 bases lay outside the gene matches. The germline V gene has CDR1 SGHAT and CDR2 FQDESV (reference sequence). This CDR3 region has 15 residues. The chain's CDR3 is CASSAGTGDAETQYF. The DNA for the CDR3 is TGTGCCAGCAGCGCCGGGACAGGGGATGCGGAGACCCAGTACTTC.

Concerning this clone: One end of the junction varies from germline; a read error may be responsible. The chain couples TRBV19 to TRBJ1-1, with TRBD1 identical over 10 bases. This CDR3 comprises 18 residues. The germline V gene has CDR1 LNHDA and CDR2 SQIVND (reference sequence). The CDR3 region is CASSVDRGPGRLNTEAFF. The CDR3 region has the DNA TGTGCCAGTAGTGTAGACAGGGGGCCAGGGAGGTTGAACACTGAAGCTTTCTTT.

CDR3 sequence (DNA): TGTGCCAGCAGCCCCTCGGGGACTCCCTTTTATGGCACAGATACGCAGTATTTT. Encoded protein: CASSPSGTPFYGTDTQYF. The chain links TRBV11-2 to TRBJ2-3; TRBD2 might be the D (6 bases). Trimming shortened V by 5 bases and J by 1 base, and 22 bases separated the two germline ends. The CDR3 contains 18 residues. CDR1 SGHAT and CDR2 FQNNGV come from the germline V gene.

J is TRBJ2-1 and V is TRBV5-1; 7 bases are a match to TRBD2. The V and J ends lost 0 bases and 7 bases, in that order; junction bases with no gene match: 7. The germline gives CDR1 SGHRS, CDR2 YFSETQ. The CDR3 totals 15 residues. The CDR3 spells CASSLVRGDFNEQFF. CDR3 sequence (DNA): TGCGCCAGCAGCTTGGTTCGGGGGGACTTTAATGAGCAGTTCTTC.

The chain is built from TRBV30 and TRBJ2-3; 10 nucleotides align to TRBD2. V shed 1 base, J shed 4 bases, and the junction held 8 bases outside the gene matches. This CDR3 region has 16 residues. CDR1 GTSNPN and CDR2 SVGIG come from the germline V gene (reference sequence). CDR3 amino acids: CAWSAFTSGVADTQYF. CDR3 in DNA: TGTGCCTGGAGTGCCTTTACTAGCGGGGTCGCAGATACGCAGTATTTT. Full variable domain (missing parts from reference TRBV30 and TRBJ2-3): SQTIHQWPATLVQPVGSPLSLECTVEGTSNPNLYWYRQAAGRGLQLLFYSVGIGQISSEVPQNLSASRPQDRQFILSSKKLLLSDSGFYLCAWSAFTSGVADTQYFGPGTRLTVL.

The chain is built from TRBV9 and TRBJ1-6, with D perhaps matching TRBD1 (6 bases). Trimming took 4 bases from V and 0 from J, leaving 14 bases between them. Germline V gives CDR1 SGDLS, CDR2 YYNGEE. The CDR3 runs to 17 residues. This CDR3 is CASSKWTDSSYNSPLHF. CDR3 coding DNA: TGTGCCAGCAGCAAATGGACAGATAGCTCCTATAATTCACCCCTCCACTTT.

J is TRBJ1-1 and V is TRBV2; D uncertain. CDR3 length: 11 residues. Germline V gives CDR1 SNHLY, CDR2 FYNNEI. Trimming cost V 7 bases and J 11 bases, with 14 bases left between them. The CDR3 sequence is CASIRGIEAFF. The CDR3 coding sequence is TGTGCCAGCATACGGGGAATCGAGGCTTTCTTT. Combining the CDR3 with reference TRBV2 and TRBJ1-1 gives the whole variable domain EPEVTQTPSHQVTQMGQEVILRCVPISNHLYFYWYRQILGQKVEFLVSFYNNEISEKSEIFDDQFSVERPDGSNFTLKIRSTKLEDSAMYFCASIRGIEAFFGQGTRLTVV.